The rows below give T cell receptor beta chains drawn from one sample of a study of T cells in localized non-small cell lung cancer. Data came from immunoSEQ multiplex PCR; TCRdb stores just in-frame clones and leaves some out. The sample lists several thousand clones, about 25% occurring once. Sample: lung tumor tissue, taken before any cancer treatment. The receptors were sampled from a woman aged 40-69 years with stage I lung adenocarcinoma. Each CDR3 is given with its conserved first and last residue. A D gene is named only where the DNA matches it firmly. The listing skips clone size in some rows; elsewhere it reads once, few, many or a size class.

D | J | size | V | CDR3 | DNA
NA | TRBJ1-3 | NA | TRBV5-1 | CASSLQSSGNTIYF | TGCGCCAGCAGCTTACAGAGCTCTGGAAACACCATATATTTT
NA | TRBJ1-1 | NA | TRBV19 | CASSIKGDTEAFF | TGTGCCAGTAGTATTAAGGGGGACACTGAAGCTTTCTTT
TRBD1 | TRBJ2-7 | medium-sized | TRBV6-1 | CASSEARGTGGYEQYF | TGTGCCAGCAGTGAAGCTCGCGGGACAGGGGGCTACGAGCAGTACTTC
NA | TRBJ1-3 | once | TRBV5-1 | CASSLEAVGASGNTIYF | TGCGCCAGCAGCTTGGAAGCGGTCGGGGCTTCTGGAAACACCATATATTTT
NA | TRBJ2-5 | medium-sized | TRBV2 | CASSAVGGLQETQYF | TGTGCCAGCAGTGCGGTGGGGGGACTCCAAGAGACCCAGTACTTC
TRBD1 | TRBJ2-2 | NA | TRBV11-3 | CASSWGQANTGELFF | TGTGCCAGCAGCTGGGGACAGGCGAACACCGGGGAGCTGTTTTTT
TRBD1 | TRBJ1-1 | few | TRBV19 | CASSLRTGQTEAFF | TGTGCCAGTAGTCTAAGGACAGGGCAAACTGAAGCTTTCTTT
NA | TRBJ1-1 | NA | TRBV11-3 | CASSLVGTSNTEAFF | TGTGCCAGCAGCTTAGTTGGGACCTCGAACACTGAAGCTTTCTTT
NA | TRBJ2-3 | few | TRBV6-9 | CASMPYGVGPDTQYF | TGTGCCAGCATGCCATACGGGGTAGGGCCAGATACGCAGTATTTT
NA | TRBJ1-2 | NA | TRBV29-1 | CSVSKEGVYGYTF | TGCAGCGTCTCCAAGGAGGGTGTCTATGGCTACACCTTC
NA | TRBJ1-2 | few | TRBV14 | CASSQDRSVPRYGYTF | TGTGCCAGCAGCCAAGATCGCAGCGTACCTCGCTATGGCTACACCTTC
NA | TRBJ1-1 | NA | TRBV19 | CASSLTGNTEAFF | TGTGCCAGTAGCCTGACAGGGAACACTGAAGCTTTCTTT
NA | TRBJ1-1 | medium-sized | TRBV6-8 | CASSYLPVGTEAFF | TGTGCCAGCAGTTACTTACCCGTAGGTACTGAAGCTTTCTTT
NA | TRBJ2-5 | large | TRBV12-2 | CASLSSGGRETQYF | TGTGCCAGTCTTTCGTCGGGGGGGCGAGAGACCCAGTACTTC
NA | TRBJ1-5 | NA | TRBV28 | CASSFVPNQPQHF | TGTGCCAGCAGTTTTGTCCCCAATCAGCCCCAGCATTTT
NA | TRBJ2-2 | NA | TRBV9 | CASSANGGNTGELFF | TGTGCCAGCAGTGCTAACGGGGGAAACACCGGGGAGCTGTTTTTT
NA | TRBJ1-1 | NA | TRBV23-1 | CASSLGAGLEAFF | TGCGCCAGCAGCTTGGGGGCAGGATTAGAAGCTTTCTTT
NA | TRBJ1-2 | NA | TRBV6-8 | CAISGRTGTTNYGYTF | TGTGCCATCAGCGGACGTACGGGAACGACTAACTATGGCTACACCTTC
NA | TRBJ2-2 | medium-sized | TRBV11-3 | CASSRTIQNTGELFF | TGTGCCAGCAGCCGCACAATACAGAACACCGGGGAGCTGTTTTTT
NA | TRBJ2-7 | once | TRBV10-2 | CASSESYLGEEQYF | TGCGCCAGCAGTGAGTCGTATCTGGGGGAGGAGCAGTACTTC
NA | TRBJ1-2 | few | TRBV6-8 | CASRAIRRDYGYTF | TGTGCCAGCAGGGCGATTCGAAGGGACTATGGCTACACCTTC
NA | TRBJ2-1 | NA | TRBV18 | CASSPASRNEQFF | TGTGCCAGCTCACCAGCTTCACGGAATGAGCAGTTCTTC
NA | TRBJ1-6 | NA | TRBV18 | CASSPRGLSYNSPLHF | TGTGCCAGCTCCCCCCGGGGACTCTCCTATAATTCACCCCTCCACTTT
NA | TRBJ1-6 | medium-sized | TRBV6-8 | CASSYSSGDNSPLHF | TGTGCCAGCAGTTATTCATCGGGGGATAATTCACCCCTCCACTTT
TRBD1 | TRBJ2-3 | NA | TRBV19 | CASSPGGVRDTQYF | TGTGCCAGTAGTCCAGGGGGCGTGAGAGATACGCAGTATTTT
TRBD1 | TRBJ1-1 | few | TRBV13 | CASSLEQGGFTEAFF | TGTGCCAGCAGCTTAGAGCAGGGGGGGTTCACTGAAGCTTTCTTT
NA | TRBJ1-5 | few | TRBV6-8 | CASSRLGNQPQHF | TGTGCCAGCAGTCGCCTAGGCAATCAGCCCCAGCATTTT
NA | TRBJ1-1 | NA | TRBV11-3 | CASSLFAGQSMNTEAFF | TGTGCCAGCAGCTTGTTCGCAGGGCAAAGTATGAACACTGAAGCTTTCTTT
TRBD1 | TRBJ1-2 | few | TRBV4-1 | CASSQDSRRGDSYGYTF | TGCGCCAGCAGCCAGGATTCCCGCAGGGGGGACTCCTATGGCTACACCTTC
NA | TRBJ1-2 | NA | TRBV19 | CASSPQGLDGYTF | TGTGCCAGTAGTCCGCAAGGCCTGGATGGCTACACCTTC
NA | TRBJ1-1 | NA | TRBV6-7 | CASSTPIEAFF | TGTGCCAGCAGCACTCCCATCGAAGCTTTCTTT
TRBD1 | TRBJ2-5 | NA | TRBV19 | CASSIGGQPYQETQYF | TGTGCCAGTAGTATAGGGGGACAGCCGTACCAAGAGACCCAGTACTTC
TRBD1 | TRBJ1-1 | NA | TRBV6-8 | CAISGGGTGTFF | TGTGCCATCAGTGGAGGGGGGACAGGGACTTTCTTT
NA | TRBJ2-5 | NA | TRBV25-1 | CASSPLRRQETQYF | TGTGCCAGCAGTCCTCTTCGAAGGCAAGAGACCCAGTACTTC
TRBD1 | TRBJ1-2 | few | TRBV6-8 | CASSYVPTGGGYTF | TGTGCCAGCAGTTACGTTCCCACAGGGGGCGGCTACACCTTC
NA | TRBJ2-7 | NA | TRBV19 | CASSIQVGFQPYEQYF | TGTGCCAGTAGTATACAGGTAGGGTTCCAGCCCTACGAGCAGTACTTC
TRBD1 | TRBJ2-2 | NA | TRBV6-8 | CASTRDPGQGYRELFF | TGTGCCAGCACCAGAGACCCGGGACAGGGCTATAGGGAGCTGTTTTTT
NA | TRBJ1-5 | medium-sized | TRBV4-1 | CASSQDTRIGQPQHF | TGCGCCAGCAGCCAAGATACAAGGATCGGTCAGCCCCAGCATTTT
NA | TRBJ2-7 | NA | TRBV9 | CASASRSYEQYF | TGTGCCAGCGCAAGTCGGTCCTACGAGCAGTACTTC
NA | TRBJ2-2 | few | TRBV6-8 | CASTPGWGWHGELFF | TGTGCCAGCACCCCCGGGTGGGGGTGGCACGGGGAGCTGTTTTTT
TRBD1 | TRBJ2-1 | few | TRBV6-8 | CASSRTGDVGNEQFF | TGTGCCAGCAGTCGTACAGGGGACGTGGGCAATGAGCAGTTCTTC
TRBD1 | TRBJ1-4 | NA | TRBV5-1 | CASSLTGTGGEKLFF | TGCGCCAGCAGCCTGACCGGGACAGGGGGGGAAAAACTGTTTTTT
TRBD1 | TRBJ1-1 | medium-sized | TRBV11-3 | CASSAQQGVPTEAFF | TGTGCCAGCAGCGCACAACAGGGGGTTCCCACTGAAGCTTTCTTT
TRBD1 | TRBJ1-5 | NA | TRBV6-8 | CASSYYDRGNQPQHF | TGTGCCAGCAGTTACTATGACAGGGGCAATCAGCCCCAGCATTTT
NA | TRBJ1-4 | NA | TRBV16 | CASSRAGRGGEKLFF | TGTGCCAGCAGCCGAGCGGGAAGGGGTGGTGAAAAACTGTTTTTT
NA | TRBJ2-5 | NA | TRBV30 | CAWSAPPETQYF | TGTGCCTGGAGTGCCCCTCCCGAGACCCAGTACTTC
TRBD1 | TRBJ1-1 | few | TRBV9 | CASSREGQDPTPFF | TGTGCCAGCAGCCGGGAAGGACAGGACCCAACCCCTTTCTTT
NA | TRBJ1-1 | NA | TRBV11-3 | CASSLEVLGSTEAFF | TGTGCCAGCAGCTTAGAGGTGTTGGGCAGCACTGAAGCTTTCTTT
NA | TRBJ1-5 | NA | TRBV19 | CASSPSGGWGQPQHF | TGTGCCAGTAGTCCCTCTGGAGGGTGGGGTCAGCCCCAGCATTTT
NA | TRBJ1-1 | NA | TRBV30 | CAWSTRGLDTEAFF | TGTGCCTGGAGTACTCGGGGCTTGGACACTGAAGCTTTCTTT
TRBD2 | TRBJ2-5 | few | TRBV18 | CASSPPYGEGTQYF | TGTGCCAGCTCACCACCCTACGGGGAGGGGACCCAGTACTTC
NA | TRBJ1-2 | NA | TRBV15 | CATSRDHRDVVYGYTF | TGTGCCACCAGCAGAGATCACAGGGACGTCGTCTATGGCTACACCTTC
NA | TRBJ2-3 | NA | TRBV4-1 | CASSGGADTQYF | TGCGCCAGCAGTGGCGGGGCAGATACGCAGTATTTT
NA | TRBJ2-6 | medium-sized | TRBV11-3 | CASSSVGFSGANVLTF | TGTGCCAGCAGCTCAGTTGGGTTCTCTGGGGCCAACGTCCTGACTTTC
NA | TRBJ1-1 | few | TRBV6-1 | CASSEVPGNTEAFF | TGTGCCAGCAGTGAAGTTCCGGGGAACACTGAAGCTTTCTTT